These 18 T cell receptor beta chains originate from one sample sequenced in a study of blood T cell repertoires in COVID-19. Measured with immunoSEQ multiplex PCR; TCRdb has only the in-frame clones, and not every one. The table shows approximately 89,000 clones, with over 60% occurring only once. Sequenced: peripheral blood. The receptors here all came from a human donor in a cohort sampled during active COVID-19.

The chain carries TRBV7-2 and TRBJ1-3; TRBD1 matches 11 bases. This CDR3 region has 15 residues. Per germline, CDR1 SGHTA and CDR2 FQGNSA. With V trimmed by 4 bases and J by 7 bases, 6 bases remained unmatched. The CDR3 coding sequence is TGTGCCAGCAGCTCGGGACAGGGGGGGAGGAACACCATATATTTT. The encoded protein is CASSSGQGGRNTIYF.

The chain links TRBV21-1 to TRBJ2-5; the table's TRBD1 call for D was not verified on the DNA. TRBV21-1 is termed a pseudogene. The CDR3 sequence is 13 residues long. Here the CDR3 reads CASSKTGRETQYF. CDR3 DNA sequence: TGTGCCAGCAGCAAGACAGGGAGAGAGACCCAGTACTTC.

CDR3 in amino acids: CASSRSTSGGSYEQYF. The DNA for the CDR3 is TGTGCCAGCAGCCGATCCACTAGCGGGGGCTCCTACGAGCAGTACTTC. This chain links TRBV11-2 with TRBJ2-7; the match to TRBD2 covers 11 bases. CDR3 length: 16 amino acids. Germline V lookup: CDR1 SGHAT, CDR2 FQNNGV. Unmatched junction bases numbered 6, after V lost 5 bases and J lost 0 bases.

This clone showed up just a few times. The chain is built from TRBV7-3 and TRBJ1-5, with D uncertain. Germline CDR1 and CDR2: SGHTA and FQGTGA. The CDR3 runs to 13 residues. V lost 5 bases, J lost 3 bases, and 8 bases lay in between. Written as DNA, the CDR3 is TGTGCCAGCAGCCAAGGAGCCAATCAGCCCCAGCATTTT. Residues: CASSQGANQPQHF.

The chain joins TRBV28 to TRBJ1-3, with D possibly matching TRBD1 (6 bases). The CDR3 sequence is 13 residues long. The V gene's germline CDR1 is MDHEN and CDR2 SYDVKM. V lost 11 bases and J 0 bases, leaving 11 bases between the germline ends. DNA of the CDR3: TGTGCCCGGCACAGGGACTCTGGAAACACCATATATTTT. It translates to CARHRDSGNTIYF.

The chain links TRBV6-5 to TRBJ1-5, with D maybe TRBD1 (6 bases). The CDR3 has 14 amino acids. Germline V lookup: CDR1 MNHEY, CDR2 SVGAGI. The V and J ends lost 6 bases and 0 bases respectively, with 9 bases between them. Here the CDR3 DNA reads TGTGCCAGCAGCAAAGGGGGTAGCAATCAGCCCCAGCATTTT. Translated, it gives CASSKGGSNQPQHF.

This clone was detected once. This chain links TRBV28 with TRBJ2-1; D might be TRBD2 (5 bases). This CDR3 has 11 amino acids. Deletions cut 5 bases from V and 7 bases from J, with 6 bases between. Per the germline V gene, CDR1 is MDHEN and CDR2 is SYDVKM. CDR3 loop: CASSRENEQFF. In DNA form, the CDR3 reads TGTGCCAGCAGTAGGGAGAATGAGCAGTTCTTC.

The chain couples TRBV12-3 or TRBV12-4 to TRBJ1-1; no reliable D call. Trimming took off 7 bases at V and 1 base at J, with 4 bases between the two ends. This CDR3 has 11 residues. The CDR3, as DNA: TGTGCCAGCACCCGGAACACTGAAGCTTTCTTT. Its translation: CASTRNTEAFF.

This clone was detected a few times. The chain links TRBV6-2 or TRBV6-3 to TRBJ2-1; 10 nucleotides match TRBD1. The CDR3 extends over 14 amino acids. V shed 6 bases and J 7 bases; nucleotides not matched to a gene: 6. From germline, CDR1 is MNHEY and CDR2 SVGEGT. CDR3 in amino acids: CASSRDRGGNEQFF. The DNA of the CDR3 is TGTGCCAGCAGCCGGGACAGGGGAGGGAATGAGCAGTTCTTC.

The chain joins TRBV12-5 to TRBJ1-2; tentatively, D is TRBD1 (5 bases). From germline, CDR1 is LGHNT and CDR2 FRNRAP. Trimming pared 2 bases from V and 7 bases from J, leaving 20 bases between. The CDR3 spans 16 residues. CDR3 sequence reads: CASGLWVGSGPVGYTF. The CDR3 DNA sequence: TGTGCTAGTGGTTTGTGGGTTGGGTCAGGGCCGGTTGGCTACACCTTC.

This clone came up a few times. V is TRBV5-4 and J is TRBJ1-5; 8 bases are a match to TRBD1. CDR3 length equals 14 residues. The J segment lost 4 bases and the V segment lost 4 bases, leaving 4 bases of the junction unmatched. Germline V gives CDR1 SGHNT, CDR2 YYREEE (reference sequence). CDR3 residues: CASSIQGGNQPQHF. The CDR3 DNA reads TGTGCCAGCAGCATACAGGGGGGTAATCAGCCCCAGCATTTT. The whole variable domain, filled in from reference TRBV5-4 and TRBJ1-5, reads ETGVTQSPTHLIKTRGQQVTLRCSSQSGHNTVSWYQQALGQGPQFIFQYYREEENGRGNFPPRFSGLQFPNYSSELNVNALELDDSALYLCASSIQGGNQPQHFGDGTRLSIL.

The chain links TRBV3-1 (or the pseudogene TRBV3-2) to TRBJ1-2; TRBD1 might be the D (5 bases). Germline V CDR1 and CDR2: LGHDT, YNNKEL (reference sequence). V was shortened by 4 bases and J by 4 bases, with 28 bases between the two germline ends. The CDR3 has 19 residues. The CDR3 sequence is CASSPYLFAAGRPSYGYTF. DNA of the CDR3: TGTGCCAGCAGCCCTTATCTTTTTGCTGCGGGGCGGCCCTCCTATGGCTACACCTTC.

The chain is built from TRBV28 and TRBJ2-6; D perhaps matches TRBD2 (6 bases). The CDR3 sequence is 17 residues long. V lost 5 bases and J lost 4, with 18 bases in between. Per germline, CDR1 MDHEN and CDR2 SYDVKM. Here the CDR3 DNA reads TGTGCCAGCAGTAATTGGGAGGCAGTCTCCGGGGCCAACGTCCTGACTTTC. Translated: CASSNWEAVSGANVLTF. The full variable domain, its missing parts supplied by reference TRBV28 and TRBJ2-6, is DVKVTQSSRYLVKRTGEKVFLECVQDMDHENMFWYRQDPGLGLRLIYFSYDVKMKEKGDIPEGYSVSREKKERFSLILESASTNQTSMYLCASSNWEAVSGANVLTFGAGSRLTVL.

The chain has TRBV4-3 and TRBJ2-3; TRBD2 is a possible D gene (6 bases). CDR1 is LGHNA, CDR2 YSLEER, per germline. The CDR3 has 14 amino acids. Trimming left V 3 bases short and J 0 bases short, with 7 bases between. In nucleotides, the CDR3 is TGCGCCAGCAGCCAGGAGGGTAGCACAGATACGCAGTATTTT. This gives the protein CASSQEGSTDTQYF.

The CDR3 here is CASSLVEGAQVYNEQFF. Written as DNA, the CDR3 is TGTGCCAGCAGCTTAGTGGAGGGGGCGCAGGTCTACAATGAGCAGTTCTTC. The chain combines TRBV7-6 with TRBJ2-1; tentatively, D is TRBD1 (7 bases). Germline V gene sequence: CDR1 SGHVS, CDR2 FNYEAQ. There are 17 residues in the CDR3. Between the trimmed V and J ends, which lost 1 base and 3 bases, there was a span of 16 bases.

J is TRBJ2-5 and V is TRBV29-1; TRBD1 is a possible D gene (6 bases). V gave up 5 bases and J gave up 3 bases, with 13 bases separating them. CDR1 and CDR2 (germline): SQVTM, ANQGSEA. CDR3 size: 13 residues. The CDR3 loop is CSVPGHSEETQYF. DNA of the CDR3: TGCAGCGTTCCGGGACACTCTGAAGAGACCCAGTACTTC.

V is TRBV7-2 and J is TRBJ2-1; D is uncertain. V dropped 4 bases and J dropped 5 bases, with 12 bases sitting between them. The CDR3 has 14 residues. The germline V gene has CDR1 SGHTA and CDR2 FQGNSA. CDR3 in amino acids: CASSSRGAHNEQFF. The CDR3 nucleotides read TGTGCCAGCAGCTCAAGAGGAGCGCACAATGAGCAGTTCTTC.

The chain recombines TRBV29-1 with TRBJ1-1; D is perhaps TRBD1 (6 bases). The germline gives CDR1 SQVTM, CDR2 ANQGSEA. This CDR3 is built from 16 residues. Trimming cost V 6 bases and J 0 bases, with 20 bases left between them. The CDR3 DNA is TGCAGCGTCCCAAAGGGAGGGACATCCATGAACACTGAAGCTTTCTTT. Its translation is CSVPKGGTSMNTEAFF.